Reported below is one T cell receptor beta chain. The read terminates 3 residues ahead of where the CDR3 ends, so the germline J gene completes it. The source of the sample is a study of T cells in women clearing cervical HPV infection. The trim removed 6 bases at V and 2 bases at J, leaving 5 bases unmatched. CDR1 is SEHNR, CDR2 FQNEAQ, per germline (reference sequence). CDR3 length: 15 residues. Profiled with immunoSEQ multiplex PCR; TCRdb holds only in-frame clones, not every one. The sample table includes 42,000 or so clones. The chain carries TRBV7-9 and TRBJ1-3; 9 bases are shared with TRBD1. Material for sequencing was blood buffy coat. This sequence was found in a woman between 18 and 70 years old with a cervical HPV16 infection that either progressed to CIN3+ or cleared (not recorded which). Incomplete CDR3 DNA: TGTGCCAGCAGGGCTGGACAGGGGACTGGAAACACC. This encodes CASRAGQGTGNT. The full CDR3 sequence reads CASRAGQGTGNTIYF.